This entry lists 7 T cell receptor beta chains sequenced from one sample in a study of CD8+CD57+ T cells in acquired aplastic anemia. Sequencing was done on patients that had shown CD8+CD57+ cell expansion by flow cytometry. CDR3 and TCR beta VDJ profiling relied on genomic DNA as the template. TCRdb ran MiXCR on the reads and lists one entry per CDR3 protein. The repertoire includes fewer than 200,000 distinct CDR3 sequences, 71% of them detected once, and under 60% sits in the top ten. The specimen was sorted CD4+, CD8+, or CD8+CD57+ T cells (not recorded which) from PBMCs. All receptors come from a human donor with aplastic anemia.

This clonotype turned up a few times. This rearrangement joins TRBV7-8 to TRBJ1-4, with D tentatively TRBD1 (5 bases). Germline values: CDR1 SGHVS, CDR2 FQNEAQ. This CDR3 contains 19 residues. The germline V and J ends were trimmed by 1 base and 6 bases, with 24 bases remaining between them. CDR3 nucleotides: TGTGCCAGCAGCTTAGGACGCTTGGGACGAGGTTTTTGGGATGAAAAACTGTTTTTT. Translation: CASSLGRLGRGFWDEKLFF. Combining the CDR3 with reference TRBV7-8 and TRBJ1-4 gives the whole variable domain GAGVSQSPRYKVAKRGQDVALRCDPISGHVSLFWYQQALGQGPEFLTYFQNEAQLDKSGLPSDRFFAERPEGSVSTLKIQRTQQEDSAVYLCASSLGRLGRGFWDEKLFFGSGTQLSVL.

The CDR3 DNA reads TGTGCCACCAGTGTCCGGACCGCGGAGGTTTGCGAGCAGTACTTC. Amino acids: CATSVRTAEVCEQYF. This chain links TRBV24-1 with TRBJ2-4; possible D gene TRBD2, 5 bases. Near its end, the DNA agrees better with TRBJ2-7, so the J call may be wrong. The germline V gene has CDR1 KGHDR and CDR2 SFDVKD. The CDR3 covers 15 residues.

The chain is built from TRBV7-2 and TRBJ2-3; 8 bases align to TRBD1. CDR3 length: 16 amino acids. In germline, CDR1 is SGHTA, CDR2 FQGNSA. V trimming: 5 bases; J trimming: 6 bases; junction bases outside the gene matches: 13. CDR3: CASSAATGALADTQYF. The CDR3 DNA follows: TGTGCCAGCAGCGCCGCGACAGGGGCCTTGGCGGATACGCAGTATTTT. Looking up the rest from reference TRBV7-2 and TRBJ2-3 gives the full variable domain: GAGVSQSPSNKVTEKGKDVELRCDPISGHTALYWYRQSLGQGLEFLIYFQGNSAPDKSGLPSDRFSAERTGGSVSTLTIQRTQQEDSAVYLCASSAATGALADTQYFGPGTRLTVL.

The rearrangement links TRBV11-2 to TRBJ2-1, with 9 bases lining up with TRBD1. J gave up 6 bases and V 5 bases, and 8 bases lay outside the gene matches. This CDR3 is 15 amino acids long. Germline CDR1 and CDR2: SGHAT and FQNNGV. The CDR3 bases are TGTGCCAGCAGCACCGGGACAGGGTTGGGCAATGAGCAGTTCTTC. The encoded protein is CASSTGTGLGNEQFF. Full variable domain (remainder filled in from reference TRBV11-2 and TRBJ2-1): EAGVAQSPRYKIIEKRQSVAFWCNPISGHATLYWYQQILGQGPKLLIQFQNNGVVDDSQLPKDRFSAERLKGVDSTLKIQPAKLEDSAVYLCASSTGTGLGNEQFFGPGTRLTVL.

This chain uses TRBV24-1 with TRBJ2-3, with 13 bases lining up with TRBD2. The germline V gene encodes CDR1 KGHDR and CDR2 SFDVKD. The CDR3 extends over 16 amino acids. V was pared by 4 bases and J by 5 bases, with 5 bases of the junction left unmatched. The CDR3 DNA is TGTGCCACCAGTGACTCACTAGCGGGGGGGAGAGATACGCAGTATTTT. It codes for CATSDSLAGGRDTQYF.

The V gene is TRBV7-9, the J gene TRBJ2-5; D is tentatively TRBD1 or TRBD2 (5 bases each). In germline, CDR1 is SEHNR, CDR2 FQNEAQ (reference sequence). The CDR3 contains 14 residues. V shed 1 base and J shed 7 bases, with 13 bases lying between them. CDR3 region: CASSLVPGSGTQYF. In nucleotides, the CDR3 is TGTGCCAGCAGCTTAGTTCCAGGGAGCGGGACCCAGTACTTC. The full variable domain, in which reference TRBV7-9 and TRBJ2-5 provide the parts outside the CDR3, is DTGVSQNPRHKITKRGQNVTFRCDPISEHNRLYWYRQTLGQGPEFLTYFQNEAQLEKSRLLSDRFSAERPKGSFSTLEIQRTEQGDSAMYLCASSLVPGSGTQYFGPGTRLLVL.

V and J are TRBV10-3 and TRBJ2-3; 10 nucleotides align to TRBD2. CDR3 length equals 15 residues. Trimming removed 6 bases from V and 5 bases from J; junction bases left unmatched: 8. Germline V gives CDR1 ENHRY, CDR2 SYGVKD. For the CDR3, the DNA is TGTGCCATCAGGGGTAGCGGGGGGCGCGGAGATACGCAGTATTTT. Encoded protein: CAIRGSGGRGDTQYF.